This T cell receptor (beta chain) was profiled in a study of liver allograft versus peripheral blood T cells. Study-wide background: Transplanted livers and recipients' peripheral blood had their T cell receptor repertoires compared. Study-level points and caveats: Repertoires of T cell receptors that resided inside liver allografts reportedly differed from those in peripheral blood.

This CDR3 contains 12 residues. Between the trimmed V and J ends, which lost 3 bases and 2 bases, there was a span of 5 bases. Germline V gene lookup returns CDR1 DFQATT and CDR2 SNEGSKA (reference sequence). Via MiXCR, TCRdb re-called the reads, giving one row per CDR3 protein. The sample contains some 7,200 distinct CDR3 sequences, approximately 15% of which appear only once. Comment on this clonotype: What it binds is not known.

This receptor was obtained from a human patient who had a liver transplant. These T cells may partly come from the graft donor. The V and J genes are TRBV20-1 and TRBJ2-1; no firm D call. CDR3: CSARTTYNEQFF. The CDR3 region has the DNA TGCAGTGCTAGGACAACCTACAATGAGCAGTTCTTC.